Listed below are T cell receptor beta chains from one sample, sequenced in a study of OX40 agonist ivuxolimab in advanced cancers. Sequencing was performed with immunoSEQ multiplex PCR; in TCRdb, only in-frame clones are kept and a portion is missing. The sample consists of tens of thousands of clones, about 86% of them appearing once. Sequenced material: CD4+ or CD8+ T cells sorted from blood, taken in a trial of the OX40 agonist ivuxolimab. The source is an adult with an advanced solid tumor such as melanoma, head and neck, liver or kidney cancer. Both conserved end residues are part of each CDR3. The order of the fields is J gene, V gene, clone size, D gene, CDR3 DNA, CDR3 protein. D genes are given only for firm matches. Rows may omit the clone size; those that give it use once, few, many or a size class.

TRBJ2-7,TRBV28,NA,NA,TGTGCCAGCACCTTCCTCTCGGACGGTATATCCGAGCAGTACTTC,CASTFLSDGISEQYF
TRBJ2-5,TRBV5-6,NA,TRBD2,TGTGCCAGCAGTGTGACTAGCGGGGGGCTAGGAGAGACCCAGTACTTC,CASSVTSGGLGETQYF
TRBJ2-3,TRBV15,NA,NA,TGTGCCACCAGCAGTGAAAAGGGGGGAGGGCCCGCAGATACGCAGTATTTT,CATSSEKGGGPADTQYF
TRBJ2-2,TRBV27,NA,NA,TGTGCCAGCAAGGCGGCCACCGGGGAGCTGTTTTTT,CASKAATGELFF
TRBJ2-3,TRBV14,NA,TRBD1,TGTGCCAGCAGCCTAAGACAGGGGACAGATACGCAGTATTTT,CASSLRQGTDTQYF
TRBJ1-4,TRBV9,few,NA,TGTGCCAGCAGCCCCACAGGGCATAATGAAAAACTGTTTTTT,CASSPTGHNEKLFF
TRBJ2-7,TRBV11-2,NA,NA,TGTGCCAGCAGCTTGTGGAGCTCCTACGAGCAGTACTTC,CASSLWSSYEQYF
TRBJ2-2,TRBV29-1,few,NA,TGCAGCGTTGGCCGACCTAACACCGGGGAGCTGTTTTTT,CSVGRPNTGELFF
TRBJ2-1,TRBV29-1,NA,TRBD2,TGCAGCGTTGAACCGTACGGGGGGGATTCGAAATACAATGAGCAGTTCTTC,CSVEPYGGDSKYNEQFF
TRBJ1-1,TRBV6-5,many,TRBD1,TGTGCCAGCAGTCCCGGGACAGCAATCACTGAAGCTTTCTTT,CASSPGTAITEAFF
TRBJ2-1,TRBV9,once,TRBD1,TGTGCCAGCAGCGTTAGCAGGGGGAGTAATGAGCAGTTCTTC,CASSVSRGSNEQFF
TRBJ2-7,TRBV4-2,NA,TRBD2,TGTGCCAGCAGCCAGACTAGCGACCGATCCTACGAGCAGTACTTC,CASSQTSDRSYEQYF
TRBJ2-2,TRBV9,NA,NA,TGTGCCAGCAGCGACCCCTTGGGGATCACCGGGGAGCTGTTTTTT,CASSDPLGITGELFF
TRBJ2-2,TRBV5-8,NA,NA,TGTGCCAGCAGCTTGCTTGGGACCGGGGAGCTGTTTTTT,CASSLLGTGELFF
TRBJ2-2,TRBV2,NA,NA,TGTGCCAGCAGTGGAAACTTACAGGGCGACACCGGGGAGCTGTTTTTT,CASSGNLQGDTGELFF
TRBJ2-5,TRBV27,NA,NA,TGTGCCAGCAGTCAAACCCGGACGGGGAGTCCCCAGTACTTC,CASSQTRTGSPQYF
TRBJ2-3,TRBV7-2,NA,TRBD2,TGTGCCAGCAGCCTCACGGGAGGCTCCGCAGATACGCAGTATTTT,CASSLTGGSADTQYF
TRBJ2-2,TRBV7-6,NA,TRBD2,TGTGCCAGCAGCTTAGTTAGCGGGAGGGCCGGGGAGCTGTTTTTT,CASSLVSGRAGELFF
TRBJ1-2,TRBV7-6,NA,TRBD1,TGTGCCAGCAGTTCGGGACAGGGGGTGGGGGACTATGGCTACACCTTC,CASSSGQGVGDYGYTF
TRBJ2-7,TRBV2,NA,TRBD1,TGTGCCAGCAGTGGCGGGACAGGGGGTAACGAGCAGTACTTC,CASSGGTGGNEQYF
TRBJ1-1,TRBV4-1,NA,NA,TGCGCCAGCAGCCAAGGGCCAGGGACGAACACTGAAGCTTTCTTT,CASSQGPGTNTEAFF
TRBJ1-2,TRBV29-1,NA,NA,TGCAGCGTTGAACAGGGACCCAGGAACTATGGCTACACCTTC,CSVEQGPRNYGYTF
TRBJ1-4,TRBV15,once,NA,TGTGCCACCAGCAGAGATCCCACAGGAGTAGGCGAAAAACTGTTTTTT,CATSRDPTGVGEKLFF
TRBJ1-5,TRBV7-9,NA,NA,TGTGCCAGCAGCTTAGTTTCCGGGGTAGCTCAGCCCCAGCATTTT,CASSLVSGVAQPQHF
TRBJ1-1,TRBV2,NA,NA,TGTGCCAGCATCGGGCCCTCTGAAGCTTTCTTT,CASIGPSEAFF
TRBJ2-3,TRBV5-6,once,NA,TGTGCCAGCAGTCGTCCCGCGGGGCTCACAGATACGCAGTATTTT,CASSRPAGLTDTQYF
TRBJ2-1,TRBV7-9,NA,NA,TGTGCCAGCAGCCCCGACGGGGCAGCCTACAATGAGCAGTTCTTC,CASSPDGAAYNEQFF
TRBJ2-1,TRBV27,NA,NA,TGTGCCAGCATCGGTGGAGGGCCACATGAGCAGTTCTTC,CASIGGGPHEQFF
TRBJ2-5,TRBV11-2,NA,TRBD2,TGTGCCAGCAGCTTCGCGGGACTACTTCAAGAGACCCAGTACTTC,CASSFAGLLQETQYF
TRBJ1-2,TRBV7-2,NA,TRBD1,TGTGCCAGCAGCCCGATGACAGGGGGCGGCGGCTACACCTTC,CASSPMTGGGGYTF
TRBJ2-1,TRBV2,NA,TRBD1,TGTGCCAGCAGTGAAGGGGACAGGTCCTACAATGAGCAGTTCTTC,CASSEGDRSYNEQFF
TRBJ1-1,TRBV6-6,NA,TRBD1,TGTGCCAGCAGCCGAGGGACAGGGAGGCTGAACACTGAAGCTTTCTTT,CASSRGTGRLNTEAFF
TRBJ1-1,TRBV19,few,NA,TGTGCCAGTAGTACGGAAACTGAAGCTTTCTTT,CASSTETEAFF
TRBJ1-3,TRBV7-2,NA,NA,TGTGCCAGCAGCTTAGAACTCGCCACGAACACCATATATTTT,CASSLELATNTIYF
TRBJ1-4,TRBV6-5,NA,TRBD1,TGTGCCAGCAGTTTGGACAGGGGGGGTGAAAAACTGTTTTTT,CASSLDRGGEKLFF
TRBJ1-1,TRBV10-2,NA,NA,TGCGCCAGCGGAAGACCGGAAAATTTTGAAGCTTTCTTT,CASGRPENFEAFF
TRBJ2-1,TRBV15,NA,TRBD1,TGTGCCACCAGCAGAGATTCGATCACAGGGACAGATGAGCAGTTCTTC,CATSRDSITGTDEQFF
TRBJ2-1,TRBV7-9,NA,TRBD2,TGTGCCAGCACCGGGACTAGCGACAATGAGCAGTTCTTC,CASTGTSDNEQFF
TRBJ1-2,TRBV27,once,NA,TGTGCCAGCAGTTTAACCCCTGGGGGGCCGGATGGCTACACCTTC,CASSLTPGGPDGYTF
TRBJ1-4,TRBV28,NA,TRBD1,TGTGCCAGCAGTCCCATCCGGACAGGGTCGGATGAAAAACTGTTTTTT,CASSPIRTGSDEKLFF
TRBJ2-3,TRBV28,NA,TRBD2,TGTGCCAGCAGGGTTTTCCCTCGGGAGGGCACAGATACGCAGTATTTT,CASRVFPREGTDTQYF
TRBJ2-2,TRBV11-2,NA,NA,TGTGCCAGCAGCTTAATGTGGGGCGGGGAGCTGTTTTTT,CASSLMWGGELFF
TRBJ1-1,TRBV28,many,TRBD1,TGTGCCAGCAGTTTATGGACGACAGGGTGGACTGAAGCTTTCTTT,CASSLWTTGWTEAFF
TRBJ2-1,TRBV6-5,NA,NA,TGTGCCAGCAGTATCGGGCTTCCCGGCAATGAGCAGTTCTTC,CASSIGLPGNEQFF
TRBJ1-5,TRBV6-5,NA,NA,TGTGCCAGCAGTTACGGGCAGGGTCAGCCCCAGCATTTT,CASSYGQGQPQHF
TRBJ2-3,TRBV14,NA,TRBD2,TGTGCCAGCAGCTTACTAGCGGGGAGCCCCACAGATACGCAGTATTTT,CASSLLAGSPTDTQYF
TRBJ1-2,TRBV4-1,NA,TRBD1,TGCGCCAGCAGCCAAGGTTCAGGGGGCACAGCTAACTATGGCTACACCTTC,CASSQGSGGTANYGYTF
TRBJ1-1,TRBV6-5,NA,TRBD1,TGTGCCAGCAGGCCGACAGGGGGTGGGACTGAAGCTTTCTTT,CASRPTGGGTEAFF
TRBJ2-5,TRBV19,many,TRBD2,TGTGCCAGTAGTATAAATAGCGGGGCCGAGACCCAGTACTTC,CASSINSGAETQYF
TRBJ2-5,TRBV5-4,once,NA,TGTGCCAGCAGCTTTCGTGGTGGGGGGGAGACCCAGTACTTC,CASSFRGGGETQYF